Listed here is a single T cell receptor (beta chain). The CDR3 is made up of 14 amino acids. Germline CDR1 and CDR2: MGHRA and YSYEKL. V shed 1 base and J 5 bases; nucleotides not matched to a gene: 2. The repertoire was sequenced with immunoSEQ multiplex PCR; TCRdb's copy has only in-frame clones and lacks some. The profile shows around 6,000 clones, approximately 92% of them singletons. The sample comes from a study of memory CD8 T cells in hepatitis C reinfection. About the research overall: Reinfection meant HCV RNA positivity after two negatives ≥60 days apart. Pre-reinfection samples were taken 55 to 20 weeks before detection.

Sample time point: pre-reinfection, 55 to 20 weeks before reinfection detection. TCR sequencing was done directly ex vivo on sorted cells, without expansion in vitro. Total naive CD8 T cells were sorted as viable CD3+ CD8+ CD45RO- cells from two donors. This receptor was taken from a man in his fifties with hepatitis C virus infection. The rearrangement joins TRBV4-1 to TRBJ2-1; the match to TRBD2 covers 7 bases. Sequencing was done on a sample of naive CD8+ T cells sorted from blood. CDR3 loop: CASSQVGLDNEQFF. CDR3 sequence (DNA): TGCGCCAGCAGCCAAGTTGGACTAGACAATGAGCAGTTCTTC.